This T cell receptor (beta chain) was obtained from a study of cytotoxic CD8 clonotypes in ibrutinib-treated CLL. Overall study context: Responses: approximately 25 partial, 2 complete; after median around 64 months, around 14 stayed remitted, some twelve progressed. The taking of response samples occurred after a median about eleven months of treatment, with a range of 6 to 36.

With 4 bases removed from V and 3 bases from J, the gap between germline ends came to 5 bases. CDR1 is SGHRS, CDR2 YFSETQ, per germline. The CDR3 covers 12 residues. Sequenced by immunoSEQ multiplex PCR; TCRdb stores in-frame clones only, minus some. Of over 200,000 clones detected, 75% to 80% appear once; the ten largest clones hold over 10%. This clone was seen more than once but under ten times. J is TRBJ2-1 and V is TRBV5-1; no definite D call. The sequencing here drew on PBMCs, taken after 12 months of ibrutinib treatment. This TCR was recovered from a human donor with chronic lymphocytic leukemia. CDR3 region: CASSTVYNEQFF. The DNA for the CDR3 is TGCGCCAGCAGCACCGTCTACAATGAGCAGTTCTTC.